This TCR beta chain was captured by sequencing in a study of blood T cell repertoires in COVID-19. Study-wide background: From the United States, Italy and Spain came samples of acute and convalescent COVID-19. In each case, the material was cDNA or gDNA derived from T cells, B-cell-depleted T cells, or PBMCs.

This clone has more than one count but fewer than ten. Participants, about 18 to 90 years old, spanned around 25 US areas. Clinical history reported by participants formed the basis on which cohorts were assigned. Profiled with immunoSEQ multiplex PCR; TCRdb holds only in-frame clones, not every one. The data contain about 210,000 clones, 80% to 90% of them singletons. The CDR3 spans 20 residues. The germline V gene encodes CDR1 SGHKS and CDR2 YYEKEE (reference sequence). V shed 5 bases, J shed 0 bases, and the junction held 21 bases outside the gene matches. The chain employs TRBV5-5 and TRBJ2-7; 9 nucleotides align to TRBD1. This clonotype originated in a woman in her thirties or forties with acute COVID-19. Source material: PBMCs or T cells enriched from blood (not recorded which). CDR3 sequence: CASRQTGGTTERKSSYEQYF. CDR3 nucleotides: TGTGCCAGCAGACAGACAGGGGGGACGACCGAACGAAAAAGCTCCTACGAGCAGTACTTC.